This T cell receptor beta chain was recovered during a study of OX40 agonist ivuxolimab in advanced cancers. Study-level information: Given to patients was ivuxolimab, an agonistic anti-OX40 (CD134) antibody. One patient with hepatocellular carcinoma and two with cutaneous melanoma, three in all, had partial responses.

This CDR3 is built from 13 residues. Trimming removed 4 bases from V and 6 bases from J; junction bases left unmatched: 2. Germline V gene lookup returns CDR1 SGHAT and CDR2 FQDESV (reference sequence). Produced via immunoSEQ multiplex PCR; TCRdb's table is partial and in-frame only. This table holds tens of thousands of clones, less than 90% found once. Concerning this clone itself: The antigen is undetermined.

Study conclusions and caveats: Relative to CD4+, CD8+ T cells held more expanded clones on average.

The source is an adult with an advanced solid tumor such as melanoma, head and neck, liver or kidney cancer. The sequencing here drew on CD4+ or CD8+ T cells sorted from blood, taken in a trial of the OX40 agonist ivuxolimab. The chain uses TRBV11-1 and TRBJ2-1, with 8 bases lining up with TRBD1. CDR3 DNA: TGTGCCAGCAGCTCCGACAGGGGCAATGAGCAGTTCTTC. Amino acid sequence: CASSSDRGNEQFF.